Included here is one T cell receptor beta chain sequence, with context. What it binds is unknown. This is likely an artifact of a read error, given a far larger clone one base away. The conserved phenylalanine or tryptophan normally closing the CDR3 is absent here, so this likely arose from a read error. Loaded into unsorted PBMC replicate PCRs was about 0.3 ug DNA, 30,000 to 35,000 T cell genomes. Method: immunoSEQ multiplex PCR; TCRdb's copy keeps in-frame clones and lacks some. This table holds about 560,000 clones, 70% to 80% found once. The data were taken from a study of shared clonotypes between healthy human individuals. Turning to the study itself: The donors, a couple of women and three men, were aged 18 to 49. Points from the study as a whole: Read depth was anticipated to influence clonotype sharing among donors.

Roughly 89 million PBMCs served as the genomic DNA source for unsorted samples. This CDR3 region has 13 residues. V was clipped by 4 bases and J by 4 bases, with 13 bases between them. CDR1 is SQVTM and CDR2 is ANQGSEA in the germline V gene. Material: PBMCs. This sequence was found in a woman aged 40 to 50 in good health. Some clones in this sample may be carry-over from other donors' samples. The chain uses TRBV29-1 and TRBJ1-1, with D possibly matching TRBD1 (6 bases). CDR3 nucleotides: TGCAGCGTTGCACAGGGCAGCGGCACTGAAGCTTTCCTT. Encoded protein: CSVAQGSGTEAFL.